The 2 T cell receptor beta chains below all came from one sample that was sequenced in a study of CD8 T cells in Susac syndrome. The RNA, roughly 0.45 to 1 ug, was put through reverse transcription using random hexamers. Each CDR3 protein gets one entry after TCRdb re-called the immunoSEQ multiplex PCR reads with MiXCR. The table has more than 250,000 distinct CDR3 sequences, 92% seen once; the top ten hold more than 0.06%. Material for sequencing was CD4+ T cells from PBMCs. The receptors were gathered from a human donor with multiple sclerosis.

Here the CDR3 DNA reads TGTGCCACCAGCGGCTTATATGGGACTAGCCCCCACAATGAGCAGTTCTTC. It is translated as CATSGLYGTSPHNEQFF. The V call is TRBV15, the J call TRBJ2-1; 9 bases fit TRBD2. The CDR3 covers 17 residues. CDR1 LNHNV and CDR2 YYDKDF come from the germline V gene (reference sequence). J lost 5 bases, V lost 5 bases, and 13 bases had no gene match.

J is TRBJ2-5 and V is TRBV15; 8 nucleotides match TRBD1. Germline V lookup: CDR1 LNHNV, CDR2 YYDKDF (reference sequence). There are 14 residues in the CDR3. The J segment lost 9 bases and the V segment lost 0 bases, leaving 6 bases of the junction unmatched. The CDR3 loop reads CATSRDQGAWAQYF. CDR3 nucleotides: TGTGCCACCAGCAGAGATCAGGGGGCTTGGGCCCAGTACTTC.